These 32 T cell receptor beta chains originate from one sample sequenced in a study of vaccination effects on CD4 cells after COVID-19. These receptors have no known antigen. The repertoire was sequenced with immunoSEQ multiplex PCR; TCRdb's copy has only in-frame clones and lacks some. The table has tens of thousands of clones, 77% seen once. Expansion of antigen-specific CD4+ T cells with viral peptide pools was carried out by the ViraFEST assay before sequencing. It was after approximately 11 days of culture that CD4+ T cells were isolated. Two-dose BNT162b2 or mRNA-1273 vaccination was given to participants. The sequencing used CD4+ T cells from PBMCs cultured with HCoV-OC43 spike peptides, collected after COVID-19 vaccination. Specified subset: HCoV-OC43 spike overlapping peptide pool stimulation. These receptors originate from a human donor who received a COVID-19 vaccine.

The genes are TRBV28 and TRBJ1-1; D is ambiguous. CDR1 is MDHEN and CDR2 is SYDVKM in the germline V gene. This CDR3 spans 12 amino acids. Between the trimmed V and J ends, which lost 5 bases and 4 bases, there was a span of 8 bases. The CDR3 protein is CASSLMTTEAFF. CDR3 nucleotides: TGTGCCAGCAGTCTTATGACCACTGAAGCTTTCTTT.

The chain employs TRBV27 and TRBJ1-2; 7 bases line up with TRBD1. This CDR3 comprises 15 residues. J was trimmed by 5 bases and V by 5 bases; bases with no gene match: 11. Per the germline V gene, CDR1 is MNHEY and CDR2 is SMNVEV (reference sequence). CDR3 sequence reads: CASSPNRGNQYGYTF. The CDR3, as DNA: TGTGCCAGCAGTCCGAACAGGGGAAATCAGTATGGCTACACCTTC.

The CDR3 reads CATSDPGGADGYTF. Here the CDR3 DNA reads TGTGCCACCAGTGATCCAGGGGGCGCAGATGGCTACACCTTC. The chain carries TRBV24-1 and TRBJ1-2, with 8 nucleotides matching TRBD1. From germline, CDR1 is KGHDR and CDR2 SFDVKD. V lost 3 bases and J lost 6; bases outside the gene matches: 5. The CDR3 consists of 14 residues.

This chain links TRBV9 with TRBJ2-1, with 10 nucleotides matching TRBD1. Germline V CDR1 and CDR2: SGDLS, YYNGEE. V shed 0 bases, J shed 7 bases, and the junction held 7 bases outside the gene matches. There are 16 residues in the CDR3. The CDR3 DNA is TGTGCCAGCAGCGTAGCAGGGACAGGGGTGAGAAATGAGCAGTTCTTC. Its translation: CASSVAGTGVRNEQFF. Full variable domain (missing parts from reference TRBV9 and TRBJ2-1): DSGVTQTPKHLITATGQRVTLRCSPRSGDLSVYWYQQSLDQGLQFLIQYYNGEERAKGNILERFSAQQFPDLHSELNLSSLELGDSALYFCASSVAGTGVRNEQFFGPGTRLTVL.

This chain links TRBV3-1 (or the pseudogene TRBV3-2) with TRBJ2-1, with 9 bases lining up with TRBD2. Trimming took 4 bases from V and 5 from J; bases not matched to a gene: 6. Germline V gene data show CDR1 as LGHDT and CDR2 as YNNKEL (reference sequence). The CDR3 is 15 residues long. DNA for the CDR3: TGTGCCAGCAGCCCGCGGGGGGGTAGTGACAATGAGCAGTTCTTC. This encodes CASSPRGGSDNEQFF.

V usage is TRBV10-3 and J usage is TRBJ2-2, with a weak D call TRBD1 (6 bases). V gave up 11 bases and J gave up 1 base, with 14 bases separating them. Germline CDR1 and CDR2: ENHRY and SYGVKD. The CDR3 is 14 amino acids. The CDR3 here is CASREGQNTGELFF. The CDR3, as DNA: TGTGCCTCCCGAGAGGGACAGAACACCGGGGAGCTGTTTTTT.

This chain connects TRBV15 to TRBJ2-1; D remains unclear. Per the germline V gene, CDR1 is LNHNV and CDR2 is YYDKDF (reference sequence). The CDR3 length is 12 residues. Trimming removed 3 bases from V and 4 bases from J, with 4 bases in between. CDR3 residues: CATSRAYNEQFF. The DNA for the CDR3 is TGTGCCACCAGCAGGGCTTACAATGAGCAGTTCTTC.

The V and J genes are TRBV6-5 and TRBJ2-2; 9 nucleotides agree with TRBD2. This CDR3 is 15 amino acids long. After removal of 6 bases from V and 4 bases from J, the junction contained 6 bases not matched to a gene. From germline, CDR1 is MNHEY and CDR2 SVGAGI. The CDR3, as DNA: TGTGCCAGCAGCGCCAGCGGGGGGAGCACCGGGGAGCTGTTTTTT. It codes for CASSASGGSTGELFF.

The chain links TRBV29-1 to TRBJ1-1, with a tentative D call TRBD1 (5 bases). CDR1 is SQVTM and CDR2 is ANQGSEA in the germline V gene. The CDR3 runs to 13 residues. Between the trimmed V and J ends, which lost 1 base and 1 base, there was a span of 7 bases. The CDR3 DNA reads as TGCAGCGTTGAAGCCGACAGGAACACTGAAGCTTTCTTT. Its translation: CSVEADRNTEAFF.

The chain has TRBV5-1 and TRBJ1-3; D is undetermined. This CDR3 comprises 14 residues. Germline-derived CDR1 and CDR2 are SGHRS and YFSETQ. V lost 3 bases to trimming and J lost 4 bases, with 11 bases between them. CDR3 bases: TGCGCCAGCAGCTCGGACCTGGGGGGAAACACCATATATTTT. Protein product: CASSSDLGGNTIYF. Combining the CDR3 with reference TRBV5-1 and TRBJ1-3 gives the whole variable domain KAGVTQTPRYLIKTRGQQVTLSCSPISGHRSVSWYQQTPGQGLQFLFEYFSETQRNKGNFPGRFSGRQFSNSRSEMNVSTLELGDSALYLCASSSDLGGNTIYFGEGSWLTVV.

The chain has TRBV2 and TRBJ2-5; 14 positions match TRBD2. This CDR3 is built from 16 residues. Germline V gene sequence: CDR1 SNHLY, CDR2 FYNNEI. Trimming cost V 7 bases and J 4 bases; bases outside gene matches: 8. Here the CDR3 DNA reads TGTGCCAGCATCCTCGGACTAGCGGGGGGTGGAGAGACCCAGTACTTC. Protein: CASILGLAGGGETQYF.

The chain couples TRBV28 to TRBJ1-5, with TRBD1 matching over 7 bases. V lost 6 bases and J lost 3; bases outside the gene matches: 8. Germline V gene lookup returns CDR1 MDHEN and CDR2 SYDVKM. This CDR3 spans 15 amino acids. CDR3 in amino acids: CASSRRDRYNQPQHF. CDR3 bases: TGTGCCAGCAGCCGCCGGGACAGATACAATCAGCCCCAGCATTTT.

The CDR3 region has the DNA TGTGCCAGCAGATCCCAGGGCTTGCCCTACGAGCAGTACGTC. Translation: CASRSQGLPYEQYV. This chain links TRBV6-5 with TRBJ2-7; a possible D gene is TRBD1 (5 bases). V gave up 6 bases and J gave up 2 bases, with 14 bases separating them. CDR1 MNHEY and CDR2 SVGAGI come from the germline V gene. CDR3 size: 14 residues.

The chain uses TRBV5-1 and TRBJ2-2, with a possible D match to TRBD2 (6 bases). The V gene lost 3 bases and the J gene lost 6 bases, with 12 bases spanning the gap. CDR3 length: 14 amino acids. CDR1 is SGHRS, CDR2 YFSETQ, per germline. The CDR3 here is CASSSDPGAGELFF. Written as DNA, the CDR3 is TGCGCCAGCAGCTCGGACCCGGGGGCCGGGGAGCTGTTTTTT.

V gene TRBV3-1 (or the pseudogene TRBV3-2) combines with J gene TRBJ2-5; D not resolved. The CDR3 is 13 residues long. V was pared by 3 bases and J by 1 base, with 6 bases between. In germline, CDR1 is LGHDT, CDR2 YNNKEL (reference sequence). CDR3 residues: CASSHSSQETQYF. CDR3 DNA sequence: TGTGCCAGCAGCCATAGCAGCCAAGAGACCCAGTACTTC.

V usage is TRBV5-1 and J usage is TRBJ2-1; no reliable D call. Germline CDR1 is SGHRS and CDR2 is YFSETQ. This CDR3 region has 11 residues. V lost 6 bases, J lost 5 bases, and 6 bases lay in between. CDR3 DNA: TGCGCCAGCAAAGTTAACAATGAGCAGTTCTTC. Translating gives CASKVNNEQFF.

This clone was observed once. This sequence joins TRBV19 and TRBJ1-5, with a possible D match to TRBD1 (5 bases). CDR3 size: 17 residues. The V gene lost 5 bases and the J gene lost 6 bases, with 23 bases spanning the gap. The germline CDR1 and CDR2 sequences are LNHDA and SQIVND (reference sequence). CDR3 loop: CASSDYVGRGVSQPQHF. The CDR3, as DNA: TGTGCCAGTAGTGACTATGTAGGGAGGGGAGTTAGTCAGCCCCAGCATTTT.

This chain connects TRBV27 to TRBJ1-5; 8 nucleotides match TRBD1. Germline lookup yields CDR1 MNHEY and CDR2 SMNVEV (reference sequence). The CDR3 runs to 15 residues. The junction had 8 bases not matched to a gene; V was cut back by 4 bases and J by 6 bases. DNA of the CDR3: TGTGCCAGCAGTTCGGGACAGGTGGGGAGTCAGCCCCAGCATTTT. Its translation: CASSSGQVGSQPQHF.

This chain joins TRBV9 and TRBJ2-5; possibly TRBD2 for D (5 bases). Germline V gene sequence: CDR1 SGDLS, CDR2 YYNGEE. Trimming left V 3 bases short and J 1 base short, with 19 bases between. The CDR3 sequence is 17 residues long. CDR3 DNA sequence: TGTGCCAGCAGCGCTACAACCACGACGGGGAGCCAAGAGACCCAGTACTTC. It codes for CASSATTTTGSQETQYF.

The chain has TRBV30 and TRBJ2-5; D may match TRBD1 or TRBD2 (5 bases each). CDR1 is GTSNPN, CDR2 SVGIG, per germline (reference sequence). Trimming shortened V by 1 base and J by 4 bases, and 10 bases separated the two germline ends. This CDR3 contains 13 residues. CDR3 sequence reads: CAWSAGLAETQYF. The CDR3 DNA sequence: TGTGCCTGGAGTGCGGGGCTAGCAGAGACCCAGTACTTC.

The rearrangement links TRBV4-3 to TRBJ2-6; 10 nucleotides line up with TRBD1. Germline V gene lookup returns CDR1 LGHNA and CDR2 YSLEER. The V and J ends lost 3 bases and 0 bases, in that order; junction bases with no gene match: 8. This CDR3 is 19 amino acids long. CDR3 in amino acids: CASSQTAGTGVSGANVLTF. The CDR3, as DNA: TGCGCCAGCAGCCAGACGGCAGGGACAGGGGTCTCTGGGGCCAACGTCCTGACTTTC.

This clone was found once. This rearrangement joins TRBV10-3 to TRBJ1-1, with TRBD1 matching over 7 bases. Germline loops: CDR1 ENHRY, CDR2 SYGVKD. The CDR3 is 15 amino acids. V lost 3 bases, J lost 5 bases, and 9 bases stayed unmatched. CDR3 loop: CAISELVGQTTEAFF. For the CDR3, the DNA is TGTGCCATCAGTGAATTGGTGGGACAGACGACTGAAGCTTTCTTT.

This chain's CDR3 is CASSSNSNTEAFF. The CDR3 region has the DNA TGTGCCAGCAGCTCCAACAGTAACACTGAAGCTTTCTTT. The V call is TRBV7-3, the J call TRBJ1-1; no definite D call. This CDR3 contains 13 residues. The germline V and J ends were trimmed by 4 bases and 2 bases, with 8 bases remaining between them. Germline values: CDR1 SGHTA, CDR2 FQGTGA.

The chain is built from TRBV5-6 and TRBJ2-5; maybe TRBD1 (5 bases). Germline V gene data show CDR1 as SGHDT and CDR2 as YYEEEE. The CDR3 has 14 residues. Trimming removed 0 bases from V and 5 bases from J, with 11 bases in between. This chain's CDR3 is CASSLVSGRETQYF. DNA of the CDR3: TGTGCCAGCAGCTTGGTTTCAGGGCGGGAGACCCAGTACTTC.

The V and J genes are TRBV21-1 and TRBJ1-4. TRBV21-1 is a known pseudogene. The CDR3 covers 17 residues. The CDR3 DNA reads TGTGCCAGCAGCAAAGCGCTCCGGTTTCGGGTATATGAAAAACTGTTTTTT. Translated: CASSKALRFRVYEKLFF.

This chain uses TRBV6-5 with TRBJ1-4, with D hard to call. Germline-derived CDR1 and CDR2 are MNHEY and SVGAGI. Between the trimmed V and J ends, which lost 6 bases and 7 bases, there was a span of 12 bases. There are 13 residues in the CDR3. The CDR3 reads CASSHPRGEKLFF. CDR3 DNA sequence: TGTGCCAGCAGCCATCCTCGGGGTGAAAAACTGTTTTTT.

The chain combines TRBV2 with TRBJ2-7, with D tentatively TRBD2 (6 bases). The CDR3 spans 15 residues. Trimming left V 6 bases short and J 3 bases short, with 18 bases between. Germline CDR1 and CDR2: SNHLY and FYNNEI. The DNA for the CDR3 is TGTGCCAGCAGCCTAAGGGGAGGTAATAGCTACGAGCAGTACGTC. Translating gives CASSLRGGNSYEQYV.

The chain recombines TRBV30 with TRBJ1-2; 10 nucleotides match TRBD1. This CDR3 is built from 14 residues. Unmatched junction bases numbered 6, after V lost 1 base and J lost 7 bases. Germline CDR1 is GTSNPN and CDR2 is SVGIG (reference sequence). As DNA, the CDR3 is TGTGCCTGGAGTGCGACAGGGGGCGCGAGTGGCTACACCTTC. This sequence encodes CAWSATGGASGYTF.

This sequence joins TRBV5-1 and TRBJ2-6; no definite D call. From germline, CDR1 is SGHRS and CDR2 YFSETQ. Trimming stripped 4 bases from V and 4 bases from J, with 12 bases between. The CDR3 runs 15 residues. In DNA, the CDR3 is TGCGCCAGCAGCACAAGGGAATCCGGGGCCAACGTCCTGACTTTC. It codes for CASSTRESGANVLTF.

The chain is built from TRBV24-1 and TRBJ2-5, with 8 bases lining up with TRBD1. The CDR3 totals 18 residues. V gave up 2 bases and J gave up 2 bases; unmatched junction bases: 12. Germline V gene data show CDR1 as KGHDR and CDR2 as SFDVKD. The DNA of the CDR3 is TGTGCCACCAGTGATTCATCGGGACAGGTGAATCGGCAAGAGACCCAGTACTTC. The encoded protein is CATSDSSGQVNRQETQYF.

CDR3 sequence (DNA): TGTGCCAGCAGCGATACGAGGAGGGGGATCTATGGCTACACCTTC. As protein: CASSDTRRGIYGYTF. This chain uses TRBV6-1 with TRBJ1-2, with D possibly matching TRBD1 (6 bases). The CDR3 contains 15 residues. Per the germline V gene, CDR1 is MNHNS and CDR2 is SASEGT. The V end was cut by 6 bases, the J end by 4 bases, with 18 bases between.

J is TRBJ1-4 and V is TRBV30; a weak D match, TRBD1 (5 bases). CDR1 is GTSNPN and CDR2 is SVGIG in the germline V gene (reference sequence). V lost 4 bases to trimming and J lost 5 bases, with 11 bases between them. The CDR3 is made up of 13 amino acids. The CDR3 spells CAWKWGRNEKLFF. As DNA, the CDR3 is TGTGCCTGGAAATGGGGACGCAATGAAAAACTGTTTTTT.